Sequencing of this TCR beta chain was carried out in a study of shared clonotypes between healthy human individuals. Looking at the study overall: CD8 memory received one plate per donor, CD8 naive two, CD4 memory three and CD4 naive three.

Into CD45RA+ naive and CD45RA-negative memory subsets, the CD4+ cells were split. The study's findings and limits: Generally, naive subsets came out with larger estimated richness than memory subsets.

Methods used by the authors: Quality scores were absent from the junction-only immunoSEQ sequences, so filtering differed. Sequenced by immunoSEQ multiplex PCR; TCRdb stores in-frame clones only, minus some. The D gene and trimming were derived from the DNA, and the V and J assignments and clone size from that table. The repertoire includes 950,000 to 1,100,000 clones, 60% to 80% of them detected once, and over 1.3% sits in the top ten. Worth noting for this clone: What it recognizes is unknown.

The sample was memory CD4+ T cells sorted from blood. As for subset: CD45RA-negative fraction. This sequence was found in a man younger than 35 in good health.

CDR3 coding DNA: TGTGCCAGCAGTTACGCGGCTAGCGCCTACGAGCAGTACTTC. Encoded protein: CASSYAASAYEQYF. The J gene is TRBJ2-7, the V gene TRBV6-5; D possibly corresponds to TRBD2 (6 bases). The CDR3 spans 14 residues. Trimming pared 2 bases from V and 2 bases from J, leaving 10 bases between. The germline CDR1 and CDR2 sequences are MNHEY and SVGAGI.